These 18 T cell receptor beta chains were sequenced from one sample in a study of T cell changes during pregnancy in multiple sclerosis. Sequenced by immunoSEQ multiplex PCR; TCRdb stores in-frame clones only, minus some. The data contain about 34,000 clones, around 90% of them seen just once; the ten biggest clones take up roughly 3.5%. Sequencing used CD8+ T cells from peripheral blood mononuclear cells, obtained in the third trimester of pregnancy. These receptors were taken from a female donor with multiple sclerosis, enrolled in a pregnancy study.

The chain employs TRBV2 and TRBJ1-1, with unresolved D. The CDR3 spans 10 residues. Germline V gives CDR1 SNHLY, CDR2 FYNNEI. Trimming removed 6 bases from V and 5 bases from J, with 4 bases in between. The DNA of the CDR3 is TGTGCCAGCAGGCGAACTGAAGCTTTCTTT. It codes for CASRRTEAFF.

In nucleotides, the CDR3 is TGTGCCACCAGGGCACAGGGCAACACTGAAGCTTTCTTT. Protein product: CATRAQGNTEAFF. V gene TRBV15 combines with J gene TRBJ1-1; tentative D call: TRBD1 (6 bases). The CDR3 loop spans 13 amino acids. Germline V CDR1 and CDR2: LNHNV, YYDKDF (reference sequence). The ends were cut back, 6 bases at V and 2 bases at J, with 10 bases in the middle.

The gene calls are TRBV2 and TRBJ1-1, with D possibly matching TRBD1 (5 bases). With 3 bases removed from V and 3 bases from J, the gap between germline ends came to 8 bases. CDR1 and CDR2 from the germline V gene are SNHLY and FYNNEI. This CDR3 has 13 amino acids. The CDR3 DNA follows: TGTGCCAGCAGTGATGGGGCCTACACTGAAGCTTTCTTT. Translating gives CASSDGAYTEAFF. The full variable domain, with the rest looked up from reference TRBV2 and TRBJ1-1, is EPEVTQTPSHQVTQMGQEVILRCVPISNHLYFYWYRQILGQKVEFLVSFYNNEISEKSEIFDDQFSVERPDGSNFTLKIRSTKLEDSAMYFCASSDGAYTEAFFGQGTRLTVV.

The chain links TRBV9 to TRBJ1-5, with TRBD1 matching 7 bases. The CDR3 runs 14 residues. Germline trimming cut 0 bases from V and 6 bases from J; bases unmatched to any gene: 3. The germline CDR1 and CDR2 sequences are SGDLS and YYNGEE. As DNA, the CDR3 is TGTGCCAGCAGCGTAGGACAGGGTTCTCAGCCCCAGCATTTT. Protein product: CASSVGQGSQPQHF.

The chain is built from TRBV19 and TRBJ2-7, with 9 bases identical to TRBD2. This CDR3 region has 15 residues. J was trimmed by 2 bases and V by 6 bases; bases with no gene match: 8. The germline V gene has CDR1 LNHDA and CDR2 SQIVND (reference sequence). CDR3 residues: CASSVPRGGAYEQYF. Here the CDR3 DNA reads TGTGCCAGTAGCGTTCCGCGGGGGGGGGCCTACGAGCAGTACTTC.

The rearrangement uses TRBV5-5 and TRBJ1-3; TRBD1 matches at 7 bases. Germline values: CDR1 SGHKS, CDR2 YYEKEE (reference sequence). The V and J ends lost 0 bases and 3 bases, in that order; junction bases with no gene match: 3. This CDR3 spans 15 amino acids. For the CDR3, the DNA is TGTGCCAGCAGCTTGGACAGGGGATTTGGAAACACCATATATTTT. As protein: CASSLDRGFGNTIYF.

The DNA of the CDR3 is TGTGCCAGCTCGGCGGGCGGGAACACCATATATTTT. Its protein product is CASSAGGNTIYF. The chain couples TRBV7-9 to TRBJ1-3; D not certain. Germline V gives CDR1 SEHNR, CDR2 FQNEAQ (reference sequence). CDR3 size: 12 residues. Between the trimmed V and J ends, which lost 8 bases and 7 bases, there was a span of 12 bases.

The gene calls are TRBV9 and TRBJ2-1, with a tentative D call TRBD1 (5 bases). The CDR3 is made up of 15 amino acids. Trimming pared 4 bases from V and 5 bases from J, leaving 16 bases between. CDR1 is SGDLS, CDR2 YYNGEE, per germline. CDR3 residues: CASSPDKTLNNEQFF. Here the CDR3 DNA reads TGTGCCAGCAGCCCGGACAAAACACTAAACAATGAGCAGTTCTTC.

The genes are TRBV7-9 and TRBJ1-6, with TRBD1 as a possible D gene (5 bases). V was cut by 5 bases and J by 9 bases, with 14 bases left in between. The CDR3 spans 14 residues. The germline V gene encodes CDR1 SEHNR and CDR2 FQNEAQ (reference sequence). The CDR3 here is CASSVDSSGSPLHF. DNA of the CDR3: TGTGCCAGCAGCGTCGACAGTTCGGGTTCACCCCTCCACTTT.

The chain combines TRBV28 with TRBJ2-7, with a weak D call TRBD2 (7 bases). The CDR3 loop spans 16 amino acids. V was shortened by 6 bases and J by 2 bases, with 20 bases between the two germline ends. Germline CDR1 is MDHEN and CDR2 is SYDVKM. The CDR3 reads CASRTPSAGATYEQYF. The CDR3 DNA sequence: TGTGCCAGCAGGACCCCTTCGGCGGGGGCGACCTACGAGCAGTACTTC. The full variable domain, rest sourced from reference TRBV28 and TRBJ2-7, is DVKVTQSSRYLVKRTGEKVFLECVQDMDHENMFWYRQDPGLGLRLIYFSYDVKMKEKGDIPEGYSVSREKKERFSLILESASTNQTSMYLCASRTPSAGATYEQYFGPGTRLTVT.

The CDR3 spells CASSPFRQGVIEGTEAFF. CDR3 DNA sequence: TGTGCCAGCTCACCCTTCCGACAGGGAGTTATAGAAGGAACTGAAGCTTTCTTT. The gene calls are TRBV18 and TRBJ1-1; 7 bases line up with TRBD1. V lost 3 bases, J lost 5 bases, and 18 bases stayed unmatched. CDR3 size: 18 residues. Looked up from germline, CDR1 is KGHSH and CDR2 is LQKENI.

This sequence joins TRBV4-1 and TRBJ2-7; 11 nucleotides align to TRBD1. This CDR3 is built from 15 residues. The germline V gene has CDR1 MGHRA and CDR2 YSYEKL. The V gene end was trimmed by 1 base and the J gene end by 3 bases; junction bases not matched to a gene: 2. The CDR3 spells CASSQGGTGGYEQYF. In DNA, the CDR3 is TGCGCCAGCAGCCAAGGCGGGACAGGGGGCTACGAGCAGTACTTC.

This clone was seen a single time. V and J are TRBV4-3 and TRBJ2-3; 13 bases are a match to TRBD2. Germline assignment: CDR1 LGHNA and CDR2 YSLEER. The junction had 5 bases not matched to a gene; V was cut back by 4 bases and J by 4 bases. This CDR3 has 16 amino acids. The DNA of the CDR3 is TGCGCCAGCAGCCCTAAACTAGCGGGGGGGGCAGATACGCAGTATTTT. It encodes CASSPKLAGGADTQYF.

The chain couples TRBV4-1 to TRBJ1-3, with D possibly TRBD1 on 6 matching bases. The CDR3 extends over 17 amino acids. The germline gives CDR1 MGHRA, CDR2 YSYEKL. V lost 3 bases to trimming and J lost 0 bases, with 15 bases between them. CDR3 amino acids: CASSQDDRSYSGNTIYF. DNA for the CDR3: TGCGCCAGCAGCCAGGACGACAGGAGCTACTCTGGAAACACCATATATTTT.

J is TRBJ2-3 and V is TRBV5-6; D gene ambiguous. Looked up from germline, CDR1 is SGHDT and CDR2 is YYEEEE. The CDR3 runs to 12 residues. V was trimmed by 0 bases and J by 4 bases, leaving 3 bases between them. CDR3 region: CASSLASDTQYF. For the CDR3, the DNA is TGTGCCAGCAGCTTGGCATCAGATACGCAGTATTTT.

This clone was found a few times. The genes are TRBV9 and TRBJ2-1, with D unclear. The germline V gene encodes CDR1 SGDLS and CDR2 YYNGEE. This CDR3 has 16 residues. With 0 bases removed from V and 5 bases from J, the gap between germline ends came to 15 bases. The CDR3 DNA reads as TGTGCCAGCAGCGTAGATATAGAAGGAGCGAACAATGAGCAGTTCTTC. It yields the protein CASSVDIEGANNEQFF.

The chain uses TRBV5-8 and TRBJ2-3; D ambiguous. The germline V and J ends were trimmed by 2 bases and 0 bases, with 10 bases remaining between them. Looked up from germline, CDR1 is SGHTS and CDR2 is YDEGEE. The CDR3 totals 15 residues. CDR3 amino acids: CASSFRVSSTDTQYF. In DNA form, the CDR3 reads TGTGCCAGCAGCTTCCGCGTGAGTAGCACAGATACGCAGTATTTT.

The rearrangement uses TRBV4-2 and TRBJ2-1; 9 bases are a match to TRBD2. Trimming took 8 bases from V and 7 from J; bases not matched to a gene: 6. From germline, CDR1 is LGHNA and CDR2 YNFKEQ. The CDR3 sequence is 13 residues long. In DNA form, the CDR3 reads TGTGCCAGCTATAGCGGGGGTCGGAATGAGCAGTTCTTC. Its protein product is CASYSGGRNEQFF.